This T cell receptor (beta chain) was sequenced during a study of T cells in Graves' hyperthyroidism and ophthalmopathy. V was pared by 5 bases and J by 5 bases, with 16 bases between. Germline values: CDR1 SGHTA, CDR2 FQGNSA. The CDR3 sequence is 16 residues long. Graves' hyperthyroidism was deemed stable absent ophthalmopathy progression within 18 months. Extraction of PBMCs used roughly 10 ml of fresh peripheral blood. Study results and caveats: Most thyroid clonotypes expanded above 0.001 appeared in blood too.

Concerning this clonotype itself: What it binds is unknown.

It was RNA transcripts that yielded the amplified TCR beta CDR3 regions. The TCR CDR3 first-round RT-PCR relied on the HTBI primer set. MiXCR, applied by TCRdb to the multiplex PCR reads, yields one record per CDR3 protein. The sample comprises 650,000 to 750,000 distinct CDR3 sequences, 12% to 15% of which are singletons, and more than 8.5% rests with the top ten. Material for sequencing was blood. This sequence originates from a young woman with Graves' hyperthyroidism. This sequence joins TRBV7-2 and TRBJ1-6; the D is unclear. In DNA, the CDR3 is TGTGCCAGCAGCCTGATGGGCCCTTTTAATAATTCACCCCTCCACTTT. Protein product: CASSLMGPFNNSPLHF.